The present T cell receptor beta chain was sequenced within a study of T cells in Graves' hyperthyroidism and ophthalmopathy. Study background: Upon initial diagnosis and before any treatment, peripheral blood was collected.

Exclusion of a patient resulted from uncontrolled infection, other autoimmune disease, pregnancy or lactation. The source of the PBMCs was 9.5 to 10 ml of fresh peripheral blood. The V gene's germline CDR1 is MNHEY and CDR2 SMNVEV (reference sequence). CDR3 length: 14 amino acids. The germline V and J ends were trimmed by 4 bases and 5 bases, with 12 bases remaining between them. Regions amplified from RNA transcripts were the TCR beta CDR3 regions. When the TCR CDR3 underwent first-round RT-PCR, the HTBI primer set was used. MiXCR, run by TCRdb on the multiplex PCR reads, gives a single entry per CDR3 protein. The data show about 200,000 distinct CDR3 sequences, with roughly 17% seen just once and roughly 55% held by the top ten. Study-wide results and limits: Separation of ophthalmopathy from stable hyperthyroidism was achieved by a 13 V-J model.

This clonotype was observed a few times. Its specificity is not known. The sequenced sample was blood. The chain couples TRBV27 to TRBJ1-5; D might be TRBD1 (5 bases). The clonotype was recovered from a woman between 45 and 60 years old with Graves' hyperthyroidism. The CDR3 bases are TGTGCCAGCAGTTCGGGACTCGGGGATCAGCCCCAGCATTTT. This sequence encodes CASSSGLGDQPQHF.